This T cell receptor beta chain derives from a study of blood T cell repertoires in COVID-19. Study information: COVID-19 samples from acute and convalescent phases originated in the United States, Italy and Spain. T cells, B-cell-depleted T cells, or PBMCs supplied cDNA or gDNA.

Methods used by the authors: Researchers report that nucleated cell counts were estimated from reference gene primer amplification. Produced via immunoSEQ multiplex PCR; TCRdb's table is partial and in-frame only. That table gives V, J and clone size, and the DNA gave D and trimming. The sample includes 45,000 to 50,000 clones, 85% to 90% of them seen just once. This CDR3 has 13 amino acids. Germline V CDR1 and CDR2: KGHDR, SFDVKD. Trimming took 4 bases from V and 8 from J; bases not matched to a gene: 7. Seattle's cohort entered during active infection and was followed longitudinally. The sequenced sample was peripheral blood. The V and J genes are TRBV24-1 and TRBJ2-7; 7 bases are a match to TRBD2. This sequence originates from a woman aged 80 or over with COVID-19, enrolled during active disease. Here the CDR3 reads CATSDSGLVQQYF. The CDR3 DNA reads as TGTGCCACCAGTGACTCCGGACTAGTCCAGCAGTACTTC.